This TCR beta chain was observed in a study of technical replicates of blood from four donors. Profiled with immunoSEQ multiplex PCR; TCRdb holds only in-frame clones, not every one. The sample yields 76,000 or so clones, approximately 86% seen once. This CDR3 comprises 14 residues. Trimming cost V 1 base and J 5 bases, with 11 bases left between them. Germline loops: CDR1 SGHKS, CDR2 YYEKEE (reference sequence). The chain carries TRBV5-5 and TRBJ2-3, with D possibly matching TRBD2 (7 bases). This TCR was recovered from a human donor in good health. Some clones in this sample may be carry-over from other donors' samples. The sequenced material came from PBMCs. The CDR3 here is CASSLWGGGDTQYF. The CDR3 coding sequence is TGTGCCAGCAGCTTGTGGGGGGGCGGAGATACGCAGTATTTT. Filled out from reference TRBV5-5 and TRBJ2-3, the complete variable domain reads DAGVTQSPTHLIKTRGQQVTLRCSPISGHKSVSWYQQVLGQGPQFIFQYYEKEERGRGNFPDRFSARQFPNYSSELNVNALLLGDSALYLCASSLWGGGDTQYFGPGTRLTVL.